These 6 T cell receptor beta chains were sequenced from one sample in a study of blood T cells in healthy people across ages. PCR was performed a second time for roughly 7 to 12 cycles using a sample-barcoded 5' primer and a J-beta primer mix. TCRdb re-analysed the 5' RACE reads in MiXCR, keeping a single row per CDR3 protein. The table shows 850,000 to 1,000,000 distinct CDR3 sequences, with about 53% occurring only once. Sequencing used blood. These receptor sequences come from an older woman in good health.

This clonotype was detected ten times or more. V gene TRBV5-5 combines with J gene TRBJ2-3; D gene unclear. This CDR3 has 15 residues. V was shortened by 0 bases and J by 6 bases, with 14 bases between the two germline ends. CDR1 is SGHKS, CDR2 YYEKEE, per germline (reference sequence). CDR3 bases: TGTGCCAGCAGCTTGGACTTTCCCTTAGGTGATACGCAGTATTTT. Amino acids: CASSLDFPLGDTQYF. Full variable domain (remainder filled in from reference TRBV5-5 and TRBJ2-3): DAGVTQSPTHLIKTRGQQVTLRCSPISGHKSVSWYQQVLGQGPQFIFQYYEKEERGRGNFPDRFSARQFPNYSSELNVNALLLGDSALYLCASSLDFPLGDTQYFGPGTRLTVL.

This clonotype was detected a few times. The rearrangement uses TRBV9 and TRBJ2-7, with 7 bases matching TRBD2. CDR3 length: 17 amino acids. CDR1 is SGDLS and CDR2 is YYNGEE in the germline V gene. V lost 2 bases to trimming and J lost 5 bases; unmatched junction nucleotides: 16. The CDR3 DNA sequence: TGTGCCAGCAGCGTCAGGGCTAGCGGTTTCATCGGCGACGAGCAGTACTTC. Translated, it gives CASSVRASGFIGDEQYF.

This clonotype showed up just a few times. The chain carries TRBV2 and TRBJ2-2; a possible D gene is TRBD2 (6 bases). The CDR3 consists of 14 residues. Trimming shortened V by 8 bases and J by 3 bases, and 13 bases separated the two germline ends. Germline CDR1 SNHLY, CDR2 FYNNEI. The CDR3 coding sequence is TGTGCCAGCCAAATAGCGGCCCACACCGGGGAGCTGTTTTTT. It translates to CASQIAAHTGELFF. Supplemented by reference TRBV2 and TRBJ2-2, the full variable domain reads EPEVTQTPSHQVTQMGQEVILRCVPISNHLYFYWYRQILGQKVEFLVSFYNNEISEKSEIFDDQFSVERPDGSNFTLKIRSTKLEDSAMYFCASQIAAHTGELFFGEGSRLTVL.

This chain links TRBV29-1 with TRBJ2-1, with a weak D call TRBD2 (5 bases). V was shortened by 7 bases and J by 5 bases, with 15 bases between the two germline ends. The CDR3 has 13 residues. Germline V CDR1 and CDR2: SQVTM, ANQGSEA. The CDR3 here is CSGAETTNNEQFF. In DNA form, the CDR3 reads TGCAGCGGTGCCGAGACTACTAACAATGAGCAGTTCTTC.

This sequence joins TRBV7-8 and TRBJ2-7, with unresolved D. CDR1 and CDR2 from the germline V gene are SGHVS and FQNEAQ. The CDR3 length is 15 residues. V was trimmed by 1 base and J by 3 bases, leaving 13 bases between them. CDR3 sequence (DNA): TGTGCCAGCAGCTTAGTACGGTCTGGCGGCTACGAGCAGTACTTC. Translated: CASSLVRSGGYEQYF.

The CDR3 nucleotides read TGTGCCAGCAGATTGACAGAGACCCAGTACTTC. It encodes CASRLTETQYF. V gene TRBV2 combines with J gene TRBJ2-5; D is uncertain. This CDR3 has 11 amino acids. The V end lost 6 bases, the J end lost 4 bases, and 6 bases lay between the germline ends. Germline V gene sequence: CDR1 SNHLY, CDR2 FYNNEI. Variable domain in full (rest from reference TRBV2 and TRBJ2-5): EPEVTQTPSHQVTQMGQEVILRCVPISNHLYFYWYRQILGQKVEFLVSFYNNEISEKSEIFDDQFSVERPDGSNFTLKIRSTKLEDSAMYFCASRLTETQYFGPGTRLLVL.